Following are 16 T cell receptor beta chains from one sample sequenced in a study of spatial heterogeneity in lung cancer. The study, taken as a whole, reports: Intratumoral expanded alpha and beta TCR counts were found to track tumor mutation counts.

One entry per CDR3 protein, called by TCRdb with MiXCR from the 5' RACE reads. The repertoire includes about 1,500 distinct CDR3 sequences, 15% to 17% of them detected once, and roughly 15% sits in the top ten. The antigens these receptors bind are not known. Time point in this sample: sample taken at primary tumor resection. The material was lung tumor tissue, obtained at surgery. These receptors were taken from a male donor with early-stage non-small cell lung cancer.

This clonotype is termed medium-sized (0.01 to 0.1%). The J gene is TRBJ2-5, the V gene TRBV28, with D perhaps TRBD1 (6 bases). Germline lookup yields CDR1 MDHEN and CDR2 SYDVKM. This CDR3 comprises 16 residues. With 5 bases removed from V and 1 base from J, the gap between germline ends came to 17 bases. For the CDR3, the DNA is TGTGCCAGCAGTCGCGAACCGACAGGCGTCCAAGAGACCCAGTACTTC. This translates into CASSREPTGVQETQYF.

This clonotype was counted a few times. The chain carries TRBV6-1 and TRBJ2-7, with TRBD2 identical over 9 bases. The length of the CDR3 is 14 residues. Germline V CDR1 and CDR2: MNHNS, SASEGT. V dropped 7 bases and J dropped 4; count of bases not matched to a gene: 8. The CDR3 nucleotides are TGTGCCAGCAAGGCGCTAGCGGGATCTTACGAGCAGTACTTC. It translates to CASKALAGSYEQYF.

By share, this clonotype ranks as medium-sized. The gene calls are TRBV4-3 and TRBJ2-3, with D possibly called TRBD1 or TRBD2 (6 bases each). With 3 bases removed from V and 4 bases from J, the gap between germline ends came to 11 bases. The CDR3 loop spans 14 amino acids. In germline, CDR1 is LGHNA, CDR2 YSLEER. CDR3 nucleotide sequence: TGCGCCAGCAGCCACCCCGGGGGCGCAGATACGCAGTATTTT. This codes for CASSHPGGADTQYF.

Relative to its sample, this clonotype is large. V and J are TRBV20-1 and TRBJ1-6; maybe TRBD1 (6 bases). V was pared by 3 bases and J by 4 bases, with 13 bases between. The CDR3 spans 15 residues. The germline gives CDR1 DFQATT, CDR2 SNEGSKA (reference sequence). For the CDR3, the DNA is TGCAGTGCTAGGGAACCGGGACATTATAATTCACCCCTCCACTTT. It is translated as CSAREPGHYNSPLHF.

This clonotype qualifies as medium-sized (0.01 to 0.1%). The chain links TRBV7-2 to TRBJ2-5; D may be TRBD1 or TRBD2 (5 bases each). The CDR3 extends over 13 amino acids. With 5 bases removed from V and 7 bases from J, the gap between germline ends came to 14 bases. Germline V CDR1 and CDR2: SGHTA, FQGNSA. The CDR3 DNA reads as TGTGCCAGCAGCCCGGGACGCAGCGGGACCCAGTACTTC. This translates into CASSPGRSGTQYF.

J is TRBJ1-2 and V is TRBV24-1, with D unclear. This CDR3 has 11 residues. Trimming stripped 1 base from V and 8 bases from J, with 4 bases between. Germline-derived CDR1 and CDR2 are KGHDR and SFDVKD. Here the CDR3 reads CATSDFGGYTF. CDR3 DNA sequence: TGTGCCACCAGTGATTTCGGCGGCTACACCTTC.

V and J are TRBV3-1 and TRBJ1-4, with 9 bases aligning to TRBD1. The germline gives CDR1 LGHDT, CDR2 YNNKEL (reference sequence). The CDR3 is 15 amino acids. The junction had 3 bases not matched to a gene; V was cut back by 4 bases and J by 3 bases. CDR3 in amino acids: CASSPTGGPNEKLFF. For the CDR3, the DNA is TGTGCCAGCAGCCCCACAGGGGGCCCTAATGAAAAACTGTTTTTT. The full variable domain, completed using reference TRBV3-1 and TRBJ1-4, is DTAVSQTPKYLVTQMGNDKSIKCEQNLGHDTMYWYKQDSKKFLKIMFSYNNKELIINETVPNRFSPKSPDKAHLNLHINSLELGDSAVYFCASSPTGGPNEKLFFGSGTQLSVL.

The rearrangement joins TRBV12-3 or TRBV12-4 to TRBJ2-6; D is undetermined. The CDR3 runs to 15 residues. V lost 1 base, J lost 2 bases, and 6 bases lay in between. The CDR3: CASSLEGAGANVLTF. CDR3 DNA sequence: TGTGCCAGCAGTTTAGAGGGTGCTGGGGCCAACGTCCTGACTTTC.

This clonotype is labeled medium-sized. The gene calls are TRBV12-5 and TRBJ1-3, with D tentatively TRBD1 (5 bases). The CDR3 contains 17 residues. Germline V gene lookup returns CDR1 LGHNT and CDR2 FRNRAP. The V gene lost 1 base and the J gene lost 4 bases, with 17 bases spanning the gap. The CDR3 nucleotides are TGTGCTAGTGGTTTGGCCCCGGGACTCATAGGAGGAAACACCATATATTTT. This encodes CASGLAPGLIGGNTIYF. Filled out from reference TRBV12-5 and TRBJ1-3, the complete variable domain reads DARVTQTPRHKVTEMGQEVTMRCQPILGHNTVFWYRQTMMQGLELLAYFRNRAPLDDSGMPKDRFSAEMPDATLATLKIQPSEPRDSAVYFCASGLAPGLIGGNTIYFGEGSWLTVV.

About this clonotype: A clone one base away is much larger, so this may be a read error. A read error is likely, as this CDR3 ends without the conserved phenylalanine or tryptophan. The gene calls are TRBV27 and TRBJ1-1, with D perhaps TRBD1 (5 bases). The CDR3 spans 14 residues. Trimming removed 8 bases from V and 1 base from J, with 14 bases in between. The germline V gene has CDR1 MNHEY and CDR2 SMNVEV (reference sequence). This chain's CDR3 is CASGRALWNTEAFS. CDR3 coding DNA: TGTGCCAGCGGCAGGGCATTGTGGAACACTGAAGCTTTCTCT.

The chain has TRBV12-3 or TRBV12-4 and TRBJ2-3; D possibly uses TRBD1 or TRBD2 (5 bases each). The CDR3 loop spans 15 amino acids. Trimming removed 3 bases from V and 6 bases from J, with 16 bases in between. CDR3 amino acids: CASSFFRVEGDTQYF. In nucleotides, the CDR3 is TGTGCCAGCAGTTTTTTTCGGGTTGAGGGGGATACGCAGTATTTT.

This clonotype qualifies as large. The chain is built from TRBV9 and TRBJ1-6; D is unresolved. Trimming took off 2 bases at V and 7 bases at J, with 4 bases between the two ends. The CDR3 runs 12 residues. Looked up from germline, CDR1 is SGDLS and CDR2 is YYNGEE. CDR3 in amino acids: CASSVLNSPLHF. CDR3 coding DNA: TGTGCCAGCAGCGTCCTAAATTCACCCCTCCACTTT. The complete variable domain, with remaining parts taken from reference TRBV9 and TRBJ1-6, reads DSGVTQTPKHLITATGQRVTLRCSPRSGDLSVYWYQQSLDQGLQFLIQYYNGEERAKGNILERFSAQQFPDLHSELNLSSLELGDSALYFCASSVLNSPLHFGNGTRLTVT.

By sample share, this clonotype is medium-sized. This chain joins TRBV9 and TRBJ2-5, with 7 bases that match TRBD1. Per the germline V gene, CDR1 is SGDLS and CDR2 is YYNGEE. Trimming at V came to 4 bases and at J to 2 bases, leaving 5 bases not matched to a gene. The CDR3 contains 14 residues. The DNA of the CDR3 is TGTGCCAGCAGCCAGACAGGGCATCAAGAGACCCAGTACTTC. It encodes CASSQTGHQETQYF.

This clonotype is large (0.1 to 1%) in the sample. The rearrangement links TRBV29-1 to TRBJ2-1; no firm D call. Trimming removed 1 base at V and 7 bases at J, with 5 bases between. CDR1 and CDR2 from the germline V gene are SQVTM and ANQGSEA. The CDR3 has 11 amino acids. The CDR3 spells CSVEVGNEQFF. Here the CDR3 DNA reads TGCAGCGTTGAAGTAGGAAATGAGCAGTTCTTC.

Within the sample, this clonotype is medium-sized. The chain links TRBV28 to TRBJ2-7; the D is unclear. The V end lost 5 bases, the J end lost 4 bases, and 9 bases lay between the germline ends. Germline V gives CDR1 MDHEN, CDR2 SYDVKM. The CDR3 has 12 residues. CDR3 coding DNA: TGTGCCAGCAGTATACCGCCTTACGAGCAGTACTTC. It specifies CASSIPPYEQYF.

This clonotype is labeled medium-sized. The gene calls are TRBV29-1 and TRBJ1-4, with 7 nucleotides matching TRBD1. The CDR3 consists of 13 residues. The germline CDR1 and CDR2 sequences are SQVTM and ANQGSEA. The junction had 6 bases not matched to a gene; V was cut back by 3 bases and J by 8 bases. Here the CDR3 DNA reads TGCAGCGTTGAGGAGGGGGCGAGGGAAAAACTGTTTTTT. Translation gives CSVEEGAREKLFF.